These 27 T cell receptor beta chains were all obtained from the same sample, sequenced in a study of Graves' ophthalmopathy and Graves' hyperthyroidism. The authors amplified TCR beta CDR3 regions, and they did so from RNA transcripts for repertoire sequencing. HTBI primers served in a first-round RT-PCR, which a second-round multiplex PCR followed. TCRdb used MiXCR to reprocess the multiplex PCR reads, holding one entry per CDR3 protein. In the table there are hundreds of thousands of distinct CDR3 sequences, 22% of which are singletons. Sample: peripheral blood. The receptors stem from a woman aged 18-29 years with stable Graves' hyperthyroidism. Some clones in this sample may be carry-over from other donors' samples.

In its sample, this clonotype was seen many times. J is TRBJ2-7 and V is TRBV6-2 or TRBV6-3; D possibly corresponds to TRBD2 (5 bases). Germline V gene sequence: CDR1 MNHEY, CDR2 SVGEGT. The V gene lost 6 bases and the J gene lost 2 bases, with 17 bases spanning the gap. This CDR3 has 15 residues. CDR3 amino acids: CASSRASGNPYEQYF. The CDR3 DNA reads TGTGCCAGCAGCCGAGCCAGCGGTAACCCCTACGAGCAGTACTTC.

This clonotype was recorded at least ten times. The rearrangement links TRBV12-3 or TRBV12-4 to TRBJ2-2; maybe TRBD1 (6 bases). This CDR3 is built from 14 residues. Between the trimmed V and J ends, which lost 4 bases and 1 base, there was a span of 7 bases. In DNA form, the CDR3 reads TGTGCCAGCAGTTGGACAGTGAACACCGGGGAGCTGTTTTTT. Its translation is CASSWTVNTGELFF.

Concerning this clonotype itself: This may stem from a read error, because a much larger clone lies one nucleotide away. This chain joins TRBV30 and TRBJ2-2, with 9 positions matching TRBD1. Per the germline V gene, CDR1 is GTSNPN and CDR2 is SVGIG (reference sequence). The length of the CDR3 is 15 residues. CDR3: CARTTGGANTGELVF. As DNA, the CDR3 is TGTGCCCGTACAACAGGGGGCGCGAACACCGGGGAGCTGGTTTTT. Based on the CDR3 plus reference TRBV30 and TRBJ2-2, the full variable domain is SQTIHQWPATLVQPVGSPLSLECTVEGTSNPNLYWYRQAAGRGLQLLFYSVGIGQISSEVPQNLSASRPQDRQFILSSKKLLLSDSGFYLCARTTGGANTGELVFGEGSRLTVL.

The sample holds a few counts of this clonotype. The chain uses TRBV2 and TRBJ2-2; tentative D call: TRBD1 (6 bases). V was pared by 3 bases and J by 1 base, with 12 bases between. Germline CDR1 is SNHLY and CDR2 is FYNNEI. The CDR3 consists of 16 residues. Written as DNA, the CDR3 is TGTGCCAGCAGTGAGTCCAGGGGCCAGAACACCGGGGAGCTGTTTTTT. This encodes CASSESRGQNTGELFF. The full variable domain, completed using reference TRBV2 and TRBJ2-2, is EPEVTQTPSHQVTQMGQEVILRCVPISNHLYFYWYRQILGQKVEFLVSFYNNEISEKSEIFDDQFSVERPDGSNFTLKIRSTKLEDSAMYFCASSESRGQNTGELFFGEGSRLTVL.

The chain joins TRBV12-3 or TRBV12-4 to TRBJ2-7; D is possibly TRBD1 or TRBD2 (5 bases each). CDR3 length: 13 residues. The V gene lost 3 bases and the J gene lost 6 bases, with 12 bases spanning the gap. The CDR3 DNA follows: TGTGCCAGCAGTTTTAGCAGGGACCTCGAGCAGTACTTC. This encodes CASSFSRDLEQYF.

The chain carries TRBV6-1 and TRBJ2-3, with 13 positions matching TRBD2. V lost 7 bases to trimming and J lost 6 bases; unmatched junction nucleotides: 10. Germline values: CDR1 MNHNS, CDR2 SASEGT. CDR3 length equals 16 residues. For the CDR3, the DNA is TGTGCCAGCAAGTCTGGGGGACTAGCGGGGTGGGATACGCAGTATTTT. Its translation: CASKSGGLAGWDTQYF.

The sample holds many counts of this clonotype. The V and J genes are TRBV29-1 and TRBJ2-2; TRBD2 agrees at 7 bases. Trimming took 5 bases from V and 3 from J; bases not matched to a gene: 9. The CDR3 loop spans 15 amino acids. In germline, CDR1 is SQVTM, CDR2 ANQGSEA. The CDR3: CSVLWTSGDTGELFF. The CDR3 coding sequence is TGCAGCGTTCTGTGGACTAGTGGAGACACCGGGGAGCTGTTTTTT.

This clonotype was detected only a few times. As DNA, the CDR3 is TGTGCCAGCTCACCGGACTTTCTGAACACTGAAGCTTTCTTT. It encodes CASSPDFLNTEAFF. The J gene is TRBJ1-1, the V gene TRBV18; the D is unclear. Trimming stripped 3 bases from V and 0 bases from J, with 8 bases between. The germline V gene has CDR1 KGHSH and CDR2 LQKENI. The CDR3 runs 14 residues. Based on the CDR3 plus reference TRBV18 and TRBJ1-1, the full variable domain is NAGVMQNPRHLVRRRGQEARLRCSPMKGHSHVYWYRQLPEEGLKFMVYLQKENIIDESGMPKERFSAEFPKEGPSILRIQQVVRGDSAAYFCASSPDFLNTEAFFGQGTRLTVV.

This clonotype was found many times. The CDR3 here is CASSRLRGYGEAFF. The CDR3 DNA is TGTGCCAGCAGTAGACTGAGGGGTTACGGTGAAGCTTTCTTT. V is TRBV28 and J is TRBJ1-1; D possibly corresponds to TRBD1 (5 bases). CDR1 and CDR2 (germline): MDHEN, SYDVKM. V was trimmed by 5 bases and J by 7 bases, leaving 17 bases between them. The CDR3 covers 14 residues.

This clonotype has just a few counts. The chain links TRBV6-1 to TRBJ1-5; tentatively, D is TRBD1 (6 bases). V dropped 0 bases and J dropped 3 bases, with 12 bases sitting between them. The CDR3 sequence is 16 residues long. Germline V gene lookup returns CDR1 MNHNS and CDR2 SASEGT. The CDR3 DNA reads as TGTGCCAGCAGTGAAGCGGGCAGGGGCTTCAATCAGCCCCAGCATTTT. This encodes CASSEAGRGFNQPQHF.

This clonotype was seen at least ten times. A single base separates this from a much larger clone, so it may be a read error. The J gene is TRBJ1-5, the V gene TRBV6-1; TRBD1 agrees at 10 bases. Germline V gene data show CDR1 as MNHNS and CDR2 as SASEGT. V trimming: 4 bases; J trimming: 3 bases; junction bases outside the gene matches: 3. The CDR3 has 15 residues. The CDR3 reads CASSVTGGFNQPQHF. CDR3 bases: TGTGCCAGCAGTGTGACAGGGGGCTTCAATCAGCCCCAGCATTTT.

The table lists this clonotype with many counts. The chain combines TRBV20-1 with TRBJ2-6; 9 bases fit TRBD1. This CDR3 comprises 16 residues. The trim removed 3 bases at V and 2 bases at J, leaving 5 bases unmatched. Germline V gives CDR1 DFQATT, CDR2 SNEGSKA (reference sequence). CDR3 sequence: CSASPGTGPGANVLTF. CDR3 in DNA: TGCAGTGCTAGTCCCGGGACAGGGCCTGGGGCCAACGTCCTGACTTTC.

This clonotype was seen at least ten times. The chain employs TRBV5-1 and TRBJ1-2; 8 nucleotides agree with TRBD1. Unmatched junction bases numbered 7, after V lost 4 bases and J lost 5 bases. The CDR3 is made up of 14 amino acids. Germline assignment: CDR1 SGHRS and CDR2 YFSETQ. The CDR3 nucleotides are TGCGCCAGCAGCAACCCAGGGGGCGCTTATGGCTACACCTTC. Protein product: CASSNPGGAYGYTF.

There are many counts of this clonotype. V and J are TRBV19 and TRBJ2-7; D might be TRBD1 (6 bases). The CDR3 consists of 13 residues. Looked up from germline, CDR1 is LNHDA and CDR2 is SQIVND (reference sequence). Trimming removed 6 bases at V and 6 bases at J, with 15 bases between. The CDR3 here is CASSLQGGGEQYF. The CDR3 nucleotides are TGTGCCAGTAGCCTACAGGGTGGTGGCGAGCAGTACTTC.

The V call is TRBV20-1, the J call TRBJ1-1, with 11 positions matching TRBD1. The germline V gene has CDR1 DFQATT and CDR2 SNEGSKA (reference sequence). The CDR3 spans 15 residues. Trimming at V came to 5 bases and at J to 2 bases, leaving 7 bases not matched to a gene. Written as DNA, the CDR3 is TGCAGTGCTCGCCGGACAGGGGGCGGAAACACTGAAGCTTTCTTT. This sequence encodes CSARRTGGGNTEAFF.

This clonotype showed up many times. The chain links TRBV20-1 to TRBJ1-2, with D hard to call. Trimming removed 3 bases from V and 0 bases from J, with 8 bases in between. Germline V gives CDR1 DFQATT, CDR2 SNEGSKA (reference sequence). The CDR3 has 13 residues. The CDR3 nucleotides are TGCAGTGCTAGGGACGGGTCTAACTATGGCTACACCTTC. Its translation: CSARDGSNYGYTF.

This clonotype was counted a few times. The V call is TRBV10-3, the J call TRBJ1-2; no definite D call. The CDR3 extends over 12 amino acids. The V gene lost 6 bases and the J gene lost 3 bases, with 8 bases spanning the gap. Looked up from germline, CDR1 is ENHRY and CDR2 is SYGVKD. The CDR3 DNA reads as TGTGCCATCAGCCGGGTCGACTATGGCTACACCTTC. It is translated as CAISRVDYGYTF.

This chain uses TRBV7-3 with TRBJ1-3; the match to TRBD1 covers 8 bases. The CDR3 length is 17 residues. Germline-derived CDR1 and CDR2 are SGHTA and FQGTGA. Unmatched junction bases numbered 7, after V lost 3 bases and J lost 0 bases. CDR3 sequence: CASSLGTGGSSGNTIYF. The CDR3 coding sequence is TGTGCCAGCAGCTTGGGGACAGGCGGATCCTCTGGAAACACCATATATTTT.

This clonotype was observed at least ten times. This CDR3 is CAWRGGTNNSPLHF. In DNA form, the CDR3 reads TGTGCCTGGAGGGGAGGGACAAATAATTCACCCCTCCACTTT. The chain employs TRBV30 and TRBJ1-6, with D perhaps matching TRBD1 (6 bases). The V end lost 3 bases, the J end lost 5 bases, and 11 bases lay between the germline ends. Germline V CDR1 and CDR2: GTSNPN, SVGIG (reference sequence). The CDR3 covers 14 residues.

At least ten counts were recorded for this clonotype. The chain joins TRBV12-3 or TRBV12-4 to TRBJ2-5; D may match TRBD1 or TRBD2 (5 bases each). This CDR3 spans 12 amino acids. Trimming took off 7 bases at V and 5 bases at J, with 11 bases between the two ends. The CDR3 sequence: CASTSGPETQYF. CDR3 nucleotide sequence: TGTGCCAGCACCTCGGGGCCCGAGACCCAGTACTTC.

The chain links TRBV29-1 to TRBJ1-1, with no clear D. The ends were cut back, 5 bases at V and 7 bases at J, with 17 bases in the middle. The CDR3 is made up of 13 amino acids. Germline lookup yields CDR1 SQVTM and CDR2 ANQGSEA. The chain's CDR3 is CSVTLGFRGEAFF. In DNA, the CDR3 is TGCAGCGTTACGCTAGGGTTCCGCGGTGAAGCTTTCTTT.

V is TRBV12-3 or TRBV12-4 and J is TRBJ2-5; possibly TRBD1 for D (5 bases). Trimming took 4 bases from V and 5 from J, leaving 17 bases between them. The length of the CDR3 is 15 residues. The CDR3 DNA is TGTGCCAGCAGTTACTCAGGACATTCGGCGGAGACCCAGTACTTC. Protein: CASSYSGHSAETQYF.

This clonotype was seen only a few times. The gene calls are TRBV28 and TRBJ1-2, with 7 positions matching TRBD1. The CDR3 is made up of 16 amino acids. Trimming at V came to 6 bases and at J to 4 bases, leaving 14 bases not matched to a gene. Germline V gene data show CDR1 as MDHEN and CDR2 as SYDVKM. This CDR3 is CASSYLDGQERYGYTF. The CDR3 region has the DNA TGTGCCAGCAGCTACTTAGACGGACAGGAGCGCTATGGCTACACCTTC.

In its sample, this clonotype was seen many times. The chain combines TRBV24-1 with TRBJ1-2; D unclear. Germline CDR1 reads KGHDR; CDR2 reads SFDVKD. Trimming stripped 4 bases from V and 2 bases from J, with 16 bases between. This CDR3 is 16 amino acids long. DNA of the CDR3: TGTGCCACCAGTGAGGGCTATGCAAGGGAGAACTATGGCTACACCTTC. It encodes CATSEGYARENYGYTF.

At least ten counts were recorded for this clonotype. The chain is built from TRBV6-2 or TRBV6-3 and TRBJ2-7; D not certain. Germline assignment: CDR1 MNHEY and CDR2 SVGEGT. The CDR3 has 16 amino acids. V lost 7 bases and J 1 base, leaving 20 bases between the germline ends. The CDR3 reads CASIVLPSLYSYEQYF. As DNA, the CDR3 is TGTGCCAGCATTGTCCTCCCGAGTCTTTATTCCTACGAGCAGTACTTC.

This clonotype was counted a few times. The chain has TRBV12-3 or TRBV12-4 and TRBJ2-2, with 7 bases fitting TRBD1. J lost 0 bases, V lost 6 bases, and 4 bases had no gene match. The CDR3 totals 15 residues. CDR3 nucleotides: TGTGCCAGCAGCCGGACAGGTTCGAACACCGGGGAGCTGTTTTTT. It codes for CASSRTGSNTGELFF.

There are many counts of this clonotype. The chain uses TRBV6-5 and TRBJ2-7, with D uncertain. The CDR3 totals 12 residues. CDR1 and CDR2 from the germline V gene are MNHEY and SVGAGI. V gave up 5 bases and J gave up 9 bases, with 14 bases separating them. CDR3 coding DNA: TGTGCCAGCAGTAGGCGGCAGGAGCCGCAGTACTTC. It is translated as CASSRRQEPQYF.